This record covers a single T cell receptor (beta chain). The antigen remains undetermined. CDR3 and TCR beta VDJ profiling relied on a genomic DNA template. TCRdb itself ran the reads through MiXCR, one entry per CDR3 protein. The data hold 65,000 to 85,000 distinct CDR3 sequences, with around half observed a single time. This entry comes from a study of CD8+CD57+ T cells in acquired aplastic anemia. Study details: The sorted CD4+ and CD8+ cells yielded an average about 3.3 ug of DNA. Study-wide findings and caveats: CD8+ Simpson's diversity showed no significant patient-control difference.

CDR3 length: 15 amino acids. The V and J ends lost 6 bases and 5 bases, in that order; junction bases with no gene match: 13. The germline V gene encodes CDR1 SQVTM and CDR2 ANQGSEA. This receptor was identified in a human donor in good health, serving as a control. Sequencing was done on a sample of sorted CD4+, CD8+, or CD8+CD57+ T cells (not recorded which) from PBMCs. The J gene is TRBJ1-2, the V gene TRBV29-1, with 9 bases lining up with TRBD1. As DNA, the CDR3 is TGCAGCGTCCGCTTCGGACAGGGGAGGCTATATGGCTACACCTTC. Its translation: CSVRFGQGRLYGYTF.